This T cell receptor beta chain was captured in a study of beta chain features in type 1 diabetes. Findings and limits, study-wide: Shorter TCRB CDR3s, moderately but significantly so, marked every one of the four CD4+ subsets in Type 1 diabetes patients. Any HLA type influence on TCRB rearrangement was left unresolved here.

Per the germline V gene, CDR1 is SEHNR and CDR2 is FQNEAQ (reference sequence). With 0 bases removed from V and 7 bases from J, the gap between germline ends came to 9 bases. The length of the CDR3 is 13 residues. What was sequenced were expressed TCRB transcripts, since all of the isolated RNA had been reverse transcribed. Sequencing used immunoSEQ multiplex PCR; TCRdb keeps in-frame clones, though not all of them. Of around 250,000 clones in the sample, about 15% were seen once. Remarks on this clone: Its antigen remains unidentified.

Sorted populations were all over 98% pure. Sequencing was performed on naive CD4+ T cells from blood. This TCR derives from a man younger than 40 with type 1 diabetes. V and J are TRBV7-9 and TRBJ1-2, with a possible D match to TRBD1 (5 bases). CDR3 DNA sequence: TGTGCCAGCAGCTTAGCGGGGGGACCTGGCTACACCTTC. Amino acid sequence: CASSLAGGPGYTF.